Sequencing of this T cell receptor (beta chain) was carried out in a study of T cell responses to AZD1222 COVID-19 vaccine. General observations from the study: At baseline, just five to seven AZD1222 recipients tested seropositive. Repertoire collection took place solely once the T cell response had peaked. Nearly half of the spike-specific TCRs reportedly recognize variant regions that carry no mutations. Donors in the cohort were predominantly white British and more often female, and clonal diversity was possibly underestimated.

Some clones are missing from TCRdb's copy, which holds only in-frame ones; the method was immunoSEQ multiplex PCR. This repertoire shows 75,000 to 85,000 clones, around 90% found once; its top ten account for roughly 24%. With respect to this clone: Its antigen is unknown.

CDR1 and CDR2 (germline): MNHEY, SVGEGT. The CDR3 runs 15 residues. The V gene lost 5 bases and the J gene lost 3 bases, with 16 bases spanning the gap. V and J are TRBV6-2 or TRBV6-3 and TRBJ1-2, with D possibly being TRBD1 (5 bases). The sequence was obtained from an adult in good health. Specimen: peripheral blood, collected on day 0 of AZD1222 vaccination. The CDR3: CASSPNWGTDYGYTF. CDR3 nucleotides: TGTGCCAGCAGTCCCAATTGGGGCACGGACTATGGCTACACCTTC.